This T cell receptor beta chain was sequenced for a study of blood T cell repertoires in COVID-19. Study-level information: From the United States, Italy and Spain came samples of acute and convalescent COVID-19. T cells, B-cell-depleted T cells, or PBMCs supplied cDNA or gDNA.

How the authors handled the data: Reference gene primer amplification gave nucleated cell count estimates. Sequencing was performed with immunoSEQ multiplex PCR; in TCRdb, only in-frame clones are kept and a portion is missing. V and J calls and clone size are copied from that table; D and trimming were computed from the DNA. The sample includes 100,000 to 130,000 clones, approximately 82% of them seen just once. This CDR3 has 14 residues. V shed 4 bases and J shed 3 bases, with 10 bases lying between them. CDR1 is SGHVS and CDR2 is FQNEAQ in the germline V gene. Sequences were obtained from peripheral blood. This chain joins TRBV7-8 and TRBJ1-5, with unresolved D. The source is an older woman with acute or convalescent COVID-19. The CDR3 protein is CASSSGEYNQPQHF. The CDR3 bases are TGTGCCAGCAGCTCCGGGGAGTACAATCAGCCCCAGCATTTT.